The sequence of this T cell receptor beta chain was determined in a study of CD8 T cells in Susac syndrome. Study-level points and caveats: The study's TCR sequencing and HLA analysis covered a relatively small number of individuals, and the study acknowledged this.

Remarks on this clonotype: The antigen is undetermined.

Germline CDR1 is GTSNPN and CDR2 is SVGIG (reference sequence). The CDR3 is 15 residues long. Reverse transcription of roughly 0.5 to 1 ug RNA was carried out with random hexamers. TCRdb analysed the immunoSEQ multiplex PCR reads with MiXCR anew, one entry per CDR3 protein. Of about 150,000 distinct CDR3 sequences listed, 94% are singletons. The sample was CD8+ T cells from PBMCs. This chain connects TRBV30 to TRBJ2-1, with 12 bases matching TRBD2. The TCR was taken from a human donor with multiple sclerosis. The CDR3 reads CAETSGGRSYNEQFF. DNA for the CDR3: TGTGCTGAGACTAGCGGGGGCCGCTCCTACAATGAGCAGTTCTTC.